This T cell receptor (beta chain) appears in the sequencing data of a study of cytomegalovirus exposure and HLA in healthy donors (TCRdb year 2017). With regard to the full study: According to a later analysis, one platform produced both the approximately 110 validation repertoires and the roughly 650 repertoires of the first cohort. The study aimed to test whether signatures of past pathogen exposure could be identified by cataloging public T cell receptors. Along with the approximately 700-subject first cohort, a separate validation cohort of over a hundred different subjects was used. To predict cytomegalovirus infection status, the study combined high-throughput TCR immunosequencing, statistical association of individual TCRs with disease status, and machine learning.

From a lookup of the germline V gene, CDR1 and CDR2 are SGHRS and YFSETQ. Here V drops 6 bases and J drops 6 bases, and the junction holds 8 bases not matched to any gene. The CDR3 numbers 14 residues from cysteine through phenylalanine. Only the CDR3 DNA is retained, 42 bases long and in frame from the first base. To prepare the library, the immunoSEQ multiplex PCR assay was applied. Under the source paper's analysis protocol: A statistical classification framework was built for diagnosing cytomegalovirus status from the catalog of TCR beta chain sequences. TCRdb mirrors the immuneACCESS table, restricted to in-frame sequences. Some clones are absent from its copies; in checked studies, under half trace to an unresolved V gene, and the reason for the others is unknown. V and J calls plus clone size are reproduced from that table; the DNA served to infer D and trimming. This sample lists about 240,000 clones; around 87% were detected once. The top ten hold 0.95% to 1.5% of the sample.

General conclusions and limits of the study: In vitro tests confirmed that three of the cytomegalovirus-associated TCR beta chains recognize cytomegalovirus antigens. The classifier was reported to diagnose cytomegalovirus status with high specificity and sensitivity in both the original cohort and the validation cohort. A later analysis had no HLA typing for the validation cohort, so co-occurrence there was scored across all 110 or so repertoires. According to the authors, the approach could potentially be generalized to other disease states and immunological phenotypes. A later analysis found that TCRs clustered in the first cohort also tended to co-occur in the approximately 120 validation repertoires, with 94% of cluster scores above 0. The study gave a list of some 150 TCR beta chains associated with cytomegalovirus. Most TCR sequences were observed very rarely across donors, whereas some public TCRs were present in many individuals.

Details on this clone: Its recognized antigen is unknown. No base quality values were provided; no much bigger clone lies one nucleotide off.

The donors belonged to the validation cohort of roughly 120 subjects, which was separate from the approximately 700-subject first cohort. Sample: PBMCs. This clonotype originated in a woman aged 25-40 years in good health and CMV-seropositive. The chain is assembled from TRBV5-1 and TRBJ2-1; TRBD2 fits 8 bases in the junction. The DNA sequence is as follows: TGCGCCAGCACCGGGGGACTAGGAGGCAATGAGCAGTTCTTC. It is translated as CASTGGLGGNEQFF.